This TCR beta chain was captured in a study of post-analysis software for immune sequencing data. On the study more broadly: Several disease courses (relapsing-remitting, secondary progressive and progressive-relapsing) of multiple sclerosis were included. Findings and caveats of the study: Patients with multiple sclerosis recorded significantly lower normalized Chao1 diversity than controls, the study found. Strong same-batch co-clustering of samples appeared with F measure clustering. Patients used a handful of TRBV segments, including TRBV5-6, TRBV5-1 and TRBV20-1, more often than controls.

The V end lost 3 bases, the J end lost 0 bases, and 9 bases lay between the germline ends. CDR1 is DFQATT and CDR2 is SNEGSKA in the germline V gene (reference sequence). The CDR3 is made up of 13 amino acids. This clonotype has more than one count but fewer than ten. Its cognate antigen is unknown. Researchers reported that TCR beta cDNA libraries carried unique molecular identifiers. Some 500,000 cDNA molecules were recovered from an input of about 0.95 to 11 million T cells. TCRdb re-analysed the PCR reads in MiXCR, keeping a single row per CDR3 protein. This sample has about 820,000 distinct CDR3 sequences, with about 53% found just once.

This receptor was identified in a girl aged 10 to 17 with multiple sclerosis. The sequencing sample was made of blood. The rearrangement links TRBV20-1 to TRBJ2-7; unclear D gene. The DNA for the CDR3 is TGCAGTGCTAGGGTCGGTTACTCCTACGAGCAGTACTTC. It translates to CSARVGYSYEQYF.